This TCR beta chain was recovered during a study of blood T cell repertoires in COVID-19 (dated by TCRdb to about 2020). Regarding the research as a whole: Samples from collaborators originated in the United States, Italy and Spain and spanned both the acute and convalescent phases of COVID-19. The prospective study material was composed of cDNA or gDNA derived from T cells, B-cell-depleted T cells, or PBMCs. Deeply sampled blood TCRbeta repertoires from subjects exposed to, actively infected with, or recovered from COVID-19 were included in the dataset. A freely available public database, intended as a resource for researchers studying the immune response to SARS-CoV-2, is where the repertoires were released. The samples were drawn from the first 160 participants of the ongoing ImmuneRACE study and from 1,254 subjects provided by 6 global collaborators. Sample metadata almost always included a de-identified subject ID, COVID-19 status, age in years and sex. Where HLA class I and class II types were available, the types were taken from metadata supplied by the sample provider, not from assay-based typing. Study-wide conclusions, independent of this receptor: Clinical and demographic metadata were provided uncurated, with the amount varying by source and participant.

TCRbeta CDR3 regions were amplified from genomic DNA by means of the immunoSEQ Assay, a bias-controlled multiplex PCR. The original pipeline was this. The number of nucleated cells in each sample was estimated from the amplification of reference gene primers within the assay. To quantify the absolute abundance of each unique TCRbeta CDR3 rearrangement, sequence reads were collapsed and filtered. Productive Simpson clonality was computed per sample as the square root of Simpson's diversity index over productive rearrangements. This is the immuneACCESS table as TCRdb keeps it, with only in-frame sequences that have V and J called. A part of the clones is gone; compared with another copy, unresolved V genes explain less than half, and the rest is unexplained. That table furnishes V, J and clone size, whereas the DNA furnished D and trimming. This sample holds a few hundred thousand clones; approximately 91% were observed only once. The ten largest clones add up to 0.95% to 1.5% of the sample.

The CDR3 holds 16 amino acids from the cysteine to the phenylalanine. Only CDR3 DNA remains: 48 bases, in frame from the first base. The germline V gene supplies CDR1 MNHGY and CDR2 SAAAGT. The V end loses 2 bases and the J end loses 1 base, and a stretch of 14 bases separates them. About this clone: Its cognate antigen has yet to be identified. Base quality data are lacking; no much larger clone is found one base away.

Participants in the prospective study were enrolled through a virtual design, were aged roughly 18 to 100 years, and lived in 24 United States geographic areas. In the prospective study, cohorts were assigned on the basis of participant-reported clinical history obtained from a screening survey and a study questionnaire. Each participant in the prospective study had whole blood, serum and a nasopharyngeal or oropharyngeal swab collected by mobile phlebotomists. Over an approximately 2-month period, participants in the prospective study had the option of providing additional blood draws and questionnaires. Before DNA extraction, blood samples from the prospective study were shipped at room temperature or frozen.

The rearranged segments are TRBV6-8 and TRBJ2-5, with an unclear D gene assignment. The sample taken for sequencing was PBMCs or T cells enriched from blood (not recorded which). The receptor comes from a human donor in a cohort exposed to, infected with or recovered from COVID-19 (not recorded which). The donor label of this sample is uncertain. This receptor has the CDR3 CASSYQSHLAQETQYF. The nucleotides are TGTGCCAGCAGTTACCAGTCCCATTTGGCCCAAGAGACCCAGTACTTC.